These 21 T cell receptor beta chains originate from one sample sequenced in a study of beta chain features in type 1 diabetes. Notes on the study in general: Among patients with Type 1 diabetes, TCRB CDR3s were moderately but significantly shorter in every one of the four CD4+ subsets.

Their target antigens are unknown. As every portion of the isolated RNA was reverse transcribed, the sequencing read expressed TCRB transcripts. Assay: immunoSEQ multiplex PCR; the TCRdb copy retains only in-frame clones and omits some. This sample yields about 340,000 clones, of which roughly a tenth are seen a single time; 1% belongs to the top ten. Sequencing input: central memory CD4+ T cells from blood. These receptors came from a man in his thirties or forties with type 1 diabetes.

The chain employs TRBV7-8 and TRBJ2-2, with 7 positions matching TRBD2. CDR1 is SGHVS and CDR2 is FQNEAQ in the germline V gene. J gave up 1 base and V 5 bases, and 7 bases lay outside the gene matches. CDR3 size: 16 residues. The CDR3 nucleotides are TGTGCCAGCAGCCGTATAGCGGGCGTGAACACCGGGGAGCTGTTTTTT. Its translation is CASSRIAGVNTGELFF.

This clone was counted a few times. CDR3 sequence reads: CASLLGQTNEQFF. CDR3 in DNA: TGTGCCAGCCTCTTGGGACAGACCAATGAGCAGTTCTTC. V gene TRBV28 combines with J gene TRBJ2-1, with 7 bases fitting TRBD1. The CDR3 is 13 amino acids. The V segment lost 8 bases and the J segment 6 bases; nucleotides outside the gene matches: 7. CDR1 MDHEN and CDR2 SYDVKM come from the germline V gene.

The V call is TRBV11-2, the J call TRBJ2-3, with 11 bases matching TRBD2. The germline V gene has CDR1 SGHAT and CDR2 FQNNGV. Trimming at V came to 1 base and at J to 12 bases, leaving 6 bases not matched to a gene. The CDR3 contains 14 residues. The CDR3 region has the DNA TGTGCCAGCAGCTTAGCGCCTAGCGGGGGGATACAGTATTTT. Encoded protein: CASSLAPSGGIQYF.

The chain is built from TRBV28 and TRBJ2-7; 8 bases are a match to TRBD1. V was pared by 4 bases and J by 7 bases, with 9 bases of the junction left unmatched. The germline V gene encodes CDR1 MDHEN and CDR2 SYDVKM. This CDR3 region has 14 residues. CDR3 in DNA: TGTGCCAGCAGTTCCCCCCGCAGGGGGCGAGAGCAGTACTTC. It specifies CASSSPRRGREQYF.

This clone was counted only a few times. This chain connects TRBV30 to TRBJ1-4; D gene uncertain. V was pared by 0 bases and J by 7 bases, with 9 bases between. CDR3 length equals 13 residues. The germline V gene has CDR1 GTSNPN and CDR2 SVGIG (reference sequence). The CDR3, as DNA: TGTGCCTGGAGTGTCGCAGTCGGTGAAAAACTGTTTTTT. Translated, it gives CAWSVAVGEKLFF.

Here the CDR3 DNA reads TGTGCCTGGAGTGAGGTGCAGGGGGAAGCTTTCTTT. Amino acids: CAWSEVQGEAFF. This chain links TRBV30 with TRBJ1-1; tentative D call: TRBD1 (6 bases). CDR1 is GTSNPN, CDR2 SVGIG, per germline (reference sequence). The CDR3 sequence is 12 residues long. Trimming stripped 1 base from V and 8 bases from J, with 11 bases between. The whole variable domain, filled in from reference TRBV30 and TRBJ1-1, reads SQTIHQWPATLVQPVGSPLSLECTVEGTSNPNLYWYRQAAGRGLQLLFYSVGIGQISSEVPQNLSASRPQDRQFILSSKKLLLSDSGFYLCAWSEVQGEAFFGQGTRLTVV.

This clone was seen a handful of times. The V gene is TRBV5-1, the J gene TRBJ2-5; 9 bases match TRBD2. Germline lookup yields CDR1 SGHRS and CDR2 YFSETQ. With 1 base clipped from V and 5 bases from J, the junction kept 9 bases outside the gene matches. The CDR3 has 16 residues. Written as DNA, the CDR3 is TGCGCCAGCAGCTTGACAAGCGGGGGGCCGTGGGAGACCCAGTACTTC. Translation: CASSLTSGGPWETQYF.

A few counts support this clone. The gene calls are TRBV6-6 and TRBJ1-5; 8 bases are a match to TRBD1. J gave up 7 bases and V 6 bases, and 8 bases lay outside the gene matches. Germline assignment: CDR1 MNHNY and CDR2 SVGAGI (reference sequence). CDR3 size: 14 residues. DNA for the CDR3: TGTGCCAGCAGAAAGACAGGGGTCGGGCAGCCCCAGCATTTT. Its translation: CASRKTGVGQPQHF.

This clone was seen repeatedly, ten times or more. The chain recombines TRBV4-2 with TRBJ2-4; D unclear. V lost 0 bases, J lost 1 base, and 7 bases lay in between. This CDR3 region has 15 residues. Germline values: CDR1 LGHNA, CDR2 YNFKEQ. Here the CDR3 reads CASSQDQGAKNIQYF. The CDR3 nucleotides are TGTGCCAGCAGCCAAGATCAAGGGGCCAAAAACATTCAGTACTTC.

This clone was seen only a few times. The chain is built from TRBV5-1 and TRBJ1-1, with TRBD1 matching 8 bases. V lost 2 bases, J lost 6 bases, and 3 bases stayed unmatched. The CDR3 covers 13 residues. From germline, CDR1 is SGHRS and CDR2 YFSETQ. CDR3 loop: CASSLQGDAEAFF. The CDR3 DNA sequence: TGCGCCAGCAGCTTACAGGGGGACGCTGAAGCTTTCTTT.

The chain combines TRBV28 with TRBJ1-5; 7 nucleotides agree with TRBD1. This CDR3 comprises 15 residues. Germline V gene data show CDR1 as MDHEN and CDR2 as SYDVKM. V was pared by 3 bases and J by 6 bases, with 8 bases of the junction left unmatched. The CDR3 loop reads CASSFSQGNGQPQHF. The CDR3 nucleotides are TGTGCCAGCAGTTTCTCACAGGGGAATGGTCAGCCCCAGCATTTT.

The rearrangement links TRBV5-1 to TRBJ1-5; D not certain. CDR1 SGHRS and CDR2 YFSETQ come from the germline V gene. Trimming pared 5 bases from V and 1 base from J, leaving 13 bases between. The CDR3 is made up of 15 amino acids. The CDR3 region is CASRPSTESNQPQHF. The CDR3 region has the DNA TGCGCCAGCAGGCCCTCCACTGAAAGCAATCAGCCCCAGCATTTT.

This clone has a handful of counts. The chain combines TRBV11-2 with TRBJ2-1; 12 bases are shared with TRBD2. The CDR3 sequence is 16 residues long. The V and J ends lost 5 bases and 2 bases, in that order; junction bases with no gene match: 4. Germline-derived CDR1 and CDR2 are SGHAT and FQNNGV. CDR3 nucleotides: TGTGCCAGCAGCCGTACTAGCGGGGGGCCCTACAATGAGCAGTTCTTC. Protein sequence: CASSRTSGGPYNEQFF. Combining the CDR3 with reference TRBV11-2 and TRBJ2-1 gives the whole variable domain EAGVAQSPRYKIIEKRQSVAFWCNPISGHATLYWYQQILGQGPKLLIQFQNNGVVDDSQLPKDRFSAERLKGVDSTLKIQPAKLEDSAVYLCASSRTSGGPYNEQFFGPGTRLTVL.

The chain has TRBV21-1 and TRBJ2-5; the table names TRBD1, a call not compared with the DNA. TRBV21-1 is reported as a pseudogene. The CDR3 loop spans 18 amino acids. The CDR3 DNA sequence: TGTGCCAGCAGCAAAGCGCTCACTACCGACAGGGGGCAAGGGACCCAGTACTTC. The encoded protein is CASSKALTTDRGQGTQYF.

This clone was observed a few times. The chain is built from TRBV16 and TRBJ1-5, with unresolved D. The CDR3 is made up of 14 amino acids. The ends were cut back, 3 bases at V and 1 base at J, with 7 bases in the middle. CDR1 and CDR2 (germline): KGHSY, FQNENV. The CDR3 loop reads CASSQGGSNQPQHF. CDR3 coding DNA: TGTGCCAGCAGCCAGGGCGGGAGCAATCAGCCCCAGCATTTT.

A few counts support this clone. The chain carries TRBV5-6 and TRBJ1-1, with unresolved D. The CDR3 loop spans 17 amino acids. V dropped 0 bases and J dropped 0 bases, with 15 bases sitting between them. Germline V gene lookup returns CDR1 SGHDT and CDR2 YYEEEE. CDR3: CASSLAGIRALNTEAFF. CDR3 bases: TGTGCCAGCAGCTTGGCTGGGATCCGAGCTCTGAACACTGAAGCTTTCTTT.

The chain links TRBV5-1 to TRBJ2-3; weak D call: TRBD2 (5 bases). This CDR3 has 14 residues. CDR1 is SGHRS and CDR2 is YFSETQ in the germline V gene. V dropped 1 base and J dropped 4 bases, with 10 bases sitting between them. The CDR3 DNA reads TGCGCCAGCAGCTTGTCGGGGAGCGCAGATACGCAGTATTTT. It yields the protein CASSLSGSADTQYF.

The chain uses TRBV7-2 and TRBJ2-7; 8 positions agree with TRBD1. In germline, CDR1 is SGHTA, CDR2 FQGNSA. The junction had 10 bases not matched to a gene; V was cut back by 3 bases and J by 6 bases. The CDR3 runs 15 residues. The CDR3 DNA follows: TGTGCCAGCAGCTTCGGTTCCGGGACAGGTCTCGAGCAGTACTTC. Protein sequence: CASSFGSGTGLEQYF.

This clone showed up just a few times. The chain uses TRBV11-2 and TRBJ1-2, with a possible D match to TRBD1 (5 bases). Trimming took off 5 bases at V and 4 bases at J, with 11 bases between the two ends. The length of the CDR3 is 13 residues. The germline V gene has CDR1 SGHAT and CDR2 FQNNGV. The DNA of the CDR3 is TGTGCCAGCAGCGAAGGGACTTTCTATGGCTACACCTTC. Translating it yields CASSEGTFYGYTF.

This clone has just a few counts. This chain joins TRBV5-1 and TRBJ1-1; 8 nucleotides match TRBD1. V trimming: 4 bases; J trimming: 6 bases; junction bases outside the gene matches: 11. Per the germline V gene, CDR1 is SGHRS and CDR2 is YFSETQ. This CDR3 is 15 amino acids long. The DNA of the CDR3 is TGCGCCAGCAGCCAGGGACAGGCAACTCGCCCTGAAGCTTTCTTT. It yields the protein CASSQGQATRPEAFF.

This clone was seen a few times. The rearrangement joins TRBV6-5 to TRBJ2-7; a weak D match, TRBD2 (6 bases). The ends were cut back, 2 bases at V and 4 bases at J, with 9 bases in the middle. Germline lookup yields CDR1 MNHEY and CDR2 SVGAGI. The CDR3 spans 13 residues. CDR3 sequence: CASSYGRDYEQYF. The DNA of the CDR3 is TGTGCCAGCAGTTACGGGCGGGATTACGAGCAGTACTTC.